The sequence of this T cell receptor beta chain was determined in a study of shared T cell receptors in the human thymus. The data were produced by immunoSEQ multiplex PCR, yet TCRdb's version contains in-frame clones alone and is incomplete. The sample yields about 380,000 clones, around 93% seen once. CDR3 length: 13 residues. V shed 3 bases, J shed 11 bases, and the junction held 6 bases outside the gene matches. Germline V gene lookup returns CDR1 GTSNPN and CDR2 SVGIG (reference sequence). The chain recombines TRBV30 with TRBJ2-2; 10 bases align to TRBD1. The TCR originated in a human donor. The sequencing input was thymocytes. The CDR3 region has the DNA TGTGCCTGGAGACCAGGACAGGGGGTAGAGCTGTTTTTT. Translated: CAWRPGQGVELFF.